One sample yielded the 13 T cell receptor beta chains listed below, sequenced in a study of beta chain features in type 1 diabetes. No antigen is known for these receptors. Study findings and constraints: TCRB CDR3 length was moderately but significantly reduced in all four CD4+ subsets of Type 1 diabetes patients.

Expressed TCRB transcripts were sequenced because the isolated RNA had all been reverse transcribed beforehand. Profiling relied on immunoSEQ multiplex PCR, and the TCRdb table lists in-frame clones only, not all of them. The data hold about 230,000 clones, with around 16% observed a single time. Sequencing used naive CD4+ T cells from blood. These TCRs come from a man aged 25-45 years with type 1 diabetes.

The rearrangement uses TRBV4-1 and TRBJ2-5, with unresolved D. V was shortened by 1 base and J by 0 bases, with 6 bases between the two germline ends. The germline CDR1 and CDR2 sequences are MGHRA and YSYEKL. The CDR3 totals 14 residues. The DNA of the CDR3 is TGCGCCAGCAGCCAAGGGGATCACCAAGAGACCCAGTACTTC. Translation gives CASSQGDHQETQYF.

The gene calls are TRBV10-3 and TRBJ2-7; 7 bases are shared with TRBD1. Trimming removed 4 bases from V and 3 bases from J; junction bases left unmatched: 6. Germline V gene lookup returns CDR1 ENHRY and CDR2 SYGVKD. This CDR3 has 14 amino acids. CDR3 bases: TGTGCCATCAGTGCTTCCCCAGGGGGCTACGAGCAGTACTTC. Its protein is CAISASPGGYEQYF.

This chain uses TRBV7-8 with TRBJ2-1; 10 positions agree with TRBD1. Germline values: CDR1 SGHVS, CDR2 FQNEAQ. V dropped 0 bases and J dropped 4; count of bases not matched to a gene: 6. This CDR3 spans 17 amino acids. Here the CDR3 reads CASSLAAGTGVYNEQFF. The CDR3 DNA reads as TGTGCCAGCAGCTTAGCAGCCGGGACAGGGGTATACAATGAGCAGTTCTTC.

The sample holds a few counts of this clone. The chain uses TRBV6-1 and TRBJ1-5, with D uncertain. Germline V lookup: CDR1 MNHNS, CDR2 SASEGT. The CDR3 has 13 amino acids. V was shortened by 3 bases and J by 6 bases, with 9 bases between the two germline ends. The CDR3 DNA follows: TGTGCCAGCAGTGAGTTCTTTGGTCAGCCCCAGCATTTT. Protein sequence: CASSEFFGQPQHF.

There are a few counts of this clone. CDR3 region: CSVDIRGATSYNEQFF. CDR3 DNA: TGCAGCGTTGATATCCGGGGGGCTACTTCTTACAATGAGCAGTTCTTC. The rearrangement links TRBV29-1 to TRBJ2-1; D is perhaps TRBD2 (7 bases). The germline CDR1 and CDR2 sequences are SQVTM and ANQGSEA. V was pared by 3 bases and J by 4 bases, with 19 bases between. The CDR3 is made up of 16 amino acids.

This clone was seen only a few times. This chain links TRBV5-5 with TRBJ2-3; D is undetermined. Per the germline V gene, CDR1 is SGHKS and CDR2 is YYEKEE (reference sequence). The CDR3 consists of 12 residues. Trimming shortened V by 2 bases and J by 5 bases, and 6 bases separated the two germline ends. CDR3 sequence: CASSLVLDTQYF. The CDR3 DNA reads as TGTGCCAGCAGCTTAGTGTTAGATACGCAGTATTTT.

The CDR3 sequence: CASSPPSFARKEQFF. CDR3 nucleotides: TGTGCCAGCTCACCACCGAGTTTTGCGAGGAAGGAGCAGTTCTTC. The genes are TRBV18 and TRBJ2-1, with D unresolved. CDR1 is KGHSH and CDR2 is LQKENI in the germline V gene. Trimming removed 0 bases from V and 10 bases from J, with 16 bases in between. The CDR3 contains 15 residues.

The chain has TRBV29-1 and TRBJ2-5, with TRBD1 as a possible D gene (7 bases). Germline CDR1 SQVTM, CDR2 ANQGSEA. Between the trimmed V and J ends, which lost 7 bases and 5 bases, there was a span of 17 bases. The CDR3 has 13 amino acids. The chain's CDR3 is CSERRAGGETQYF. Here the CDR3 DNA reads TGCAGCGAGAGACGGGCAGGGGGGGAGACCCAGTACTTC.

The chain joins TRBV30 to TRBJ1-5; D not resolved. V gave up 2 bases and J gave up 2 bases, with 16 bases separating them. Per the germline V gene, CDR1 is GTSNPN and CDR2 is SVGIG (reference sequence). This CDR3 is built from 16 residues. This CDR3 reads CAWSYREGLGNQPQHF. As DNA, the CDR3 is TGTGCCTGGAGTTATAGGGAAGGACTCGGCAATCAGCCCCAGCATTTT.

This clone turned up a few times. The gene calls are TRBV7-2 and TRBJ2-7, with D possibly TRBD2 on 6 matching bases. CDR3 length: 15 amino acids. Germline V gives CDR1 SGHTA, CDR2 FQGNSA. V was cut by 1 base and J by 2 bases, with 12 bases left in between. The CDR3, as DNA: TGTGCCAGCAGCTTAGAGACTAGGAGTGCCTACGAGCAGTACTTC. Its protein product is CASSLETRSAYEQYF.

This sequence joins TRBV20-1 and TRBJ2-5; D call uncertain. This CDR3 has 10 amino acids. Germline CDR1 DFQATT, CDR2 SNEGSKA (reference sequence). DNA for the CDR3: TGCAGCCTCTGGCGGGAGACCCAGTACTTC. Protein sequence: CSLWRETQYF.

The sample holds a few counts of this clone. The chain uses TRBV7-6 and TRBJ2-5; 9 nucleotides align to TRBD1. Germline V gene sequence: CDR1 SGHVS, CDR2 FNYEAQ. The CDR3 is 16 amino acids. Trimming took 0 bases from V and 1 from J; bases not matched to a gene: 3. The CDR3 spells CASSLADRGSQETQYF. DNA of the CDR3: TGTGCCAGCAGCTTAGCAGACAGGGGGTCCCAAGAGACCCAGTACTTC.

This clone was picked up a small number of times. The chain joins TRBV5-4 to TRBJ2-7, with TRBD2 identical over 11 bases. The CDR3 contains 15 residues. Trimming took 4 bases from V and 7 from J; bases not matched to a gene: 10. The germline gives CDR1 SGHNT, CDR2 YYREEE (reference sequence). The CDR3 nucleotides read TGTGCCAGCAGCGATCAACTAGCGGGAGTGCGGGAGCAGTACTTC. It is translated as CASSDQLAGVREQYF.